Following are 25 T cell receptor beta chains from one sample sequenced in a study of PD-L1 blockade in urothelial cancer. The sample's time point: pretreatment peripheral blood. Profiling relied on immunoSEQ multiplex PCR, and the TCRdb table lists in-frame clones only, not all of them. The profile shows about 56,000 clones, 85% of them singletons. The sample here was PBMCs, taken around atezolizumab (anti-PD-L1) treatment. These receptors were taken from a man between 65 and 79 years old with urothelial cancer.

This clone occurred a few times. The chain uses TRBV30 and TRBJ1-2; no clear D. Between the trimmed V and J ends, which lost 2 bases and 6 bases, there was a span of 10 bases. CDR3 length: 12 amino acids. Germline CDR1 GTSNPN, CDR2 SVGIG (reference sequence). This CDR3 is CAWSKARHGYTF. The DNA of the CDR3 is TGTGCCTGGAGTAAGGCCAGGCATGGCTACACCTTC.

V and J are TRBV5-8 and TRBJ2-2, with D possibly being TRBD1 (6 bases). Trimming removed 4 bases at V and 1 base at J, with 14 bases between. The CDR3 spans 16 residues. Looked up from germline, CDR1 is SGHTS and CDR2 is YDEGEE. The CDR3 sequence is CASSPRQGMNTGELFF. The CDR3 DNA sequence: TGTGCCAGCAGCCCCCGGCAGGGGATGAACACCGGGGAGCTGTTTTTT.

The J gene is TRBJ1-2, the V gene TRBV29-1; 9 bases are shared with TRBD1. Germline V gives CDR1 SQVTM, CDR2 ANQGSEA. This CDR3 is 16 amino acids long. The V segment lost 3 bases and the J segment 2 bases; nucleotides outside the gene matches: 10. The CDR3 sequence is CSVDSSGQGFNYGYTF. Here the CDR3 DNA reads TGCAGCGTTGACTCCTCGGGACAGGGTTTCAACTATGGCTACACCTTC.

The gene calls are TRBV29-1 and TRBJ2-3; no firm D call. This CDR3 region has 12 residues. CDR1 is SQVTM, CDR2 ANQGSEA, per germline. Trimming took off 2 bases at V and 2 bases at J, with 5 bases between the two ends. CDR3 DNA: TGCAGCGTTGAACCAGACACAGATACGCAGTATTTT. As protein: CSVEPDTDTQYF.

The genes are TRBV7-9 and TRBJ2-1, with 8 bases lining up with TRBD2. Germline V CDR1 and CDR2: SEHNR, FQNEAQ (reference sequence). CDR3 length equals 15 residues. The junction had 1 base not matched to a gene; V was cut back by 1 base and J by 2 bases. The CDR3 region is CASSLDSGAYNEQFF. In nucleotides, the CDR3 is TGTGCCAGCAGCTTAGATAGCGGGGCCTACAATGAGCAGTTCTTC.

The CDR3 bases are TGTGCCAGCAGCCCCCGCCAGGGTCCATACAATGAGCAGTTCTTC. It specifies CASSPRQGPYNEQFF. The V gene is TRBV28, the J gene TRBJ2-1; possible D gene TRBD1, 5 bases. The V gene's germline CDR1 is MDHEN and CDR2 SYDVKM. The V end lost 6 bases, the J end lost 4 bases, and 16 bases lay between the germline ends. The length of the CDR3 is 15 residues.

The chain employs TRBV12-2 and TRBJ2-1; the table's D gene call, TRBD2, was not cross checked with the DNA. TRBV12-2 has pseudogene status. The CDR3 spans 14 residues. The CDR3 nucleotides read TGTGCAAGTGGGCTTCCTAGCGGTTCCAATGAGCAGTTCTTC. Amino acid sequence: CASGLPSGSNEQFF.

The chain recombines TRBV7-9 with TRBJ1-1, with a possible D match to TRBD1 (5 bases). Germline values: CDR1 SEHNR, CDR2 FQNEAQ (reference sequence). V dropped 11 bases and J dropped 1 base, with 11 bases sitting between them. The CDR3 loop spans 12 amino acids. CDR3 protein: CAAGRANTEAFF. The CDR3 nucleotides are TGTGCCGCAGGCAGGGCGAACACTGAAGCTTTCTTT.

CDR3 sequence (DNA): TGTGCCAGCAGTTCCACCCCCTGGGACAGGGACGTGGCGCAGTACTTC. This codes for CASSSTPWDRDVAQYF. The V and J genes are TRBV6-5 and TRBJ2-7, with 9 bases aligning to TRBD1. The CDR3 extends over 16 amino acids. J gave up 9 bases and V 4 bases, and 16 bases lay outside the gene matches. Per germline, CDR1 MNHEY and CDR2 SVGAGI.

Regarding this clone: This specimen includes other DNA sequences encoding the same CDR3. The rearrangement uses TRBV27 and TRBJ1-1, with 9 bases that match TRBD1. The germline V gene has CDR1 MNHEY and CDR2 SMNVEV (reference sequence). The J segment lost 4 bases and the V segment lost 2 bases, leaving 2 bases of the junction unmatched. The CDR3 contains 14 residues. The CDR3 is CASSLDRGGTEAFF. The CDR3 DNA sequence: TGTGCCAGCAGTTTAGACAGGGGGGGCACTGAAGCTTTCTTT.

This chain uses TRBV28 with TRBJ2-5, with D possibly being TRBD1 (5 bases). The CDR3 is made up of 17 amino acids. CDR1 MDHEN and CDR2 SYDVKM come from the germline V gene. The V end lost 3 bases, the J end lost 7 bases, and 24 bases lay between the germline ends. Here the CDR3 DNA reads TGTGCCAGCAGTTTTTCCCACCCGGACACCCGCCTTAGGACCCAGTACTTC. Protein sequence: CASSFSHPDTRLRTQYF.

V is TRBV25-1 and J is TRBJ2-5; no definite D call. The CDR3 totals 14 residues. V lost 5 bases and J lost 1, with 11 bases in between. CDR1 is MGHDK and CDR2 is SYGVNS in the germline V gene. CDR3 sequence: CASSLGRFQETQYF. The CDR3, as DNA: TGTGCCAGCAGTTTGGGCCGCTTCCAAGAGACCCAGTACTTC.

This sequence joins TRBV7-2 and TRBJ1-3, with TRBD1 matching over 8 bases. The CDR3 runs to 16 residues. Unmatched junction bases numbered 6, after V lost 5 bases and J lost 0 bases. CDR1 is SGHTA and CDR2 is FQGNSA in the germline V gene. The CDR3 is CASSLSGQGSGNTIYF. CDR3 coding DNA: TGTGCCAGCAGCCTCTCTGGACAGGGCTCTGGAAACACCATATATTTT.

This chain joins TRBV7-8 and TRBJ2-1; D perhaps matches TRBD1 (5 bases). V shed 5 bases and J shed 5 bases, with 19 bases lying between them. The CDR3 is made up of 16 amino acids. Germline CDR1 reads SGHVS; CDR2 reads FQNEAQ. CDR3 residues: CASSLLSDTTNNEQFF. CDR3 sequence (DNA): TGTGCCAGCAGCCTCCTGTCGGACACCACAAACAATGAGCAGTTCTTC.

CDR3 DNA sequence: TGTGCCAGCAGTCCGACAGGCTACGAGCAGTACTTC. This codes for CASSPTGYEQYF. The V and J genes are TRBV5-5 and TRBJ2-7; the D gene is possibly TRBD1 (6 bases). Germline-derived CDR1 and CDR2 are SGHKS and YYEKEE (reference sequence). The CDR3 extends over 12 amino acids. The V end lost 5 bases, the J end lost 3 bases, and 9 bases lay between the germline ends.

The V call is TRBV4-2, the J call TRBJ2-7; 8 bases match TRBD2. After removal of 0 bases from V and 2 bases from J, the junction contained 9 bases not matched to a gene. Germline V gene sequence: CDR1 LGHNA, CDR2 YNFKEQ. The CDR3 covers 17 residues. CDR3 protein: CASSQDRGSGGAYEQYF. The DNA of the CDR3 is TGTGCCAGCAGCCAAGATAGGGGGTCCGGGGGGGCCTACGAGCAGTACTTC.

The chain combines TRBV19 with TRBJ2-1; maybe TRBD1 (5 bases). The CDR3 covers 13 residues. V was clipped by 5 bases and J by 3 bases, with 8 bases between them. CDR1 is LNHDA, CDR2 SQIVND, per germline (reference sequence). CDR3 in amino acids: CASSRDSYNEQFF. The CDR3 DNA reads TGTGCCAGTAGTCGAGACAGCTACAATGAGCAGTTCTTC.

J is TRBJ2-7 and V is TRBV7-9; a weak D match, TRBD1 (5 bases). This CDR3 is built from 17 residues. The V gene's germline CDR1 is SEHNR and CDR2 FQNEAQ (reference sequence). V lost 5 bases and J 0 bases, leaving 20 bases between the germline ends. As DNA, the CDR3 is TGTGCCAGCAGCCCACCTCGCGGCAGGGCCAACTCCTACGAGCAGTACTTC. This encodes CASSPPRGRANSYEQYF.

The V and J genes are TRBV7-2 and TRBJ2-1; possible D gene TRBD2, 5 bases. The germline V gene has CDR1 SGHTA and CDR2 FQGNSA. This CDR3 has 14 amino acids. Trimming shortened V by 0 bases and J by 8 bases, and 11 bases separated the two germline ends. The CDR3 DNA follows: TGTGCCAGCAGCTTAGCAAGTGGGAGCGATGAGCAGTTCTTC. Translating it yields CASSLASGSDEQFF.

The V call is TRBV11-2, the J call TRBJ1-3, with D hard to call. The CDR3 totals 14 residues. V lost 0 bases and J lost 4, with 7 bases in between. Germline assignment: CDR1 SGHAT and CDR2 FQNNGV. In DNA, the CDR3 is TGTGCCAGCAGCTTAGACATCCAAGGAAACACCATATATTTT. Residues: CASSLDIQGNTIYF.

The chain employs TRBV19 and TRBJ1-1, with a weak D call TRBD1 (5 bases). The V gene's germline CDR1 is LNHDA and CDR2 SQIVND (reference sequence). The CDR3 loop spans 17 amino acids. Trimming shortened V by 6 bases and J by 0 bases, and 20 bases separated the two germline ends. CDR3 sequence (DNA): TGTGCCAGTAGCCTTCAGGTGGGACTGAAGTTGAACACTGAAGCTTTCTTT. Its protein product is CASSLQVGLKLNTEAFF. Supplemented by reference TRBV19 and TRBJ1-1, the full variable domain reads DGGITQSPKYLFRKEGQNVTLSCEQNLNHDAMYWYRQDPGQGLRLIYYSQIVNDFQKGDIAEGYSVSREKKESFPLTVTSAQKNPTAFYLCASSLQVGLKLNTEAFFGQGTRLTVV.

In this sample, this clone turned up once. This chain connects TRBV6-4 to TRBJ2-1, with a weak D call TRBD1 (6 bases). CDR1 is MRHNA, CDR2 SNTAGT, per germline. With 2 bases removed from V and 9 bases from J, the gap between germline ends came to 11 bases. The CDR3 sequence is 13 residues long. The CDR3: CASSDNGGGEQFF. CDR3 bases: TGTGCCAGCAGTGACAATGGGGGCGGTGAGCAGTTCTTC.

Relative to its sample, this clone is medium-sized. The V and J genes are TRBV4-2 and TRBJ1-1, with D maybe TRBD1 (6 bases). The germline gives CDR1 LGHNA, CDR2 YNFKEQ. The CDR3 covers 14 residues. V lost 0 bases, J lost 1 base, and 6 bases lay in between. The CDR3 is CASSQEQGNTEAFF. The CDR3 nucleotides are TGTGCCAGCAGCCAAGAACAGGGGAACACTGAAGCTTTCTTT.

The chain carries TRBV5-1 and TRBJ2-3; D gene unclear. Germline V gene lookup returns CDR1 SGHRS and CDR2 YFSETQ. CDR3 length equals 14 residues. Trimming left V 5 bases short and J 0 bases short, with 10 bases between. In nucleotides, the CDR3 is TGCGCCAGCAGAGAGATACCTAGCACAGATACGCAGTATTTT. Protein sequence: CASREIPSTDTQYF. The complete variable domain, with remaining parts taken from reference TRBV5-1 and TRBJ2-3, reads KAGVTQTPRYLIKTRGQQVTLSCSPISGHRSVSWYQQTPGQGLQFLFEYFSETQRNKGNFPGRFSGRQFSNSRSEMNVSTLELGDSALYLCASREIPSTDTQYFGPGTRLTVL.

This clone was found once. The chain joins TRBV18 to TRBJ1-1; D is unresolved. Trimming left V 7 bases short and J 3 bases short, with 12 bases between. Germline V gene data show CDR1 as KGHSH and CDR2 as LQKENI. CDR3 length equals 13 residues. The chain's CDR3 is CASFSTGDTEAFF. Written as DNA, the CDR3 is TGTGCCAGCTTTTCGACCGGGGACACTGAAGCTTTCTTT.